These 26 T cell receptor beta chains originate from one sample sequenced in a study of T-cell memory formation after mild COVID-19. TCRdb passed the 5' RACE reads through MiXCR, listing each CDR3 protein once. In the table there are some 310,000 distinct CDR3 sequences, 20% to 25% of which are singletons. The sequenced material came from PBMCs or a T cell subset sorted from them (not recorded which). The receptors were sampled from a young man who had mild COVID-19 (a few samples of this study predate the infection). Cell type and time point are not known.

This clonotype was detected only a few times. The chain carries TRBV7-8 and TRBJ2-5, with D possibly TRBD2 on 5 matching bases. The CDR3 is made up of 15 amino acids. Looked up from germline, CDR1 is SGHVS and CDR2 is FQNEAQ. V lost 5 bases to trimming and J lost 3 bases, with 16 bases between them. Here the CDR3 reads CASSVRALAEETQYF. CDR3 sequence (DNA): TGTGCCAGCAGCGTCCGCGCCCTAGCAGAAGAGACCCAGTACTTC.

The rearrangement uses TRBV2 and TRBJ1-1; weak D call: TRBD1 (5 bases). Trimming left V 7 bases short and J 4 bases short, with 7 bases between. Germline CDR1 reads SNHLY; CDR2 reads FYNNEI. The CDR3 is 11 residues long. CDR3 bases: TGTGCCAGCATCAGGGTCACTGAAGCTTTCTTT. Translating gives CASIRVTEAFF. The full variable domain, its missing parts supplied by reference TRBV2 and TRBJ1-1, is EPEVTQTPSHQVTQMGQEVILRCVPISNHLYFYWYRQILGQKVEFLVSFYNNEISEKSEIFDDQFSVERPDGSNFTLKIRSTKLEDSAMYFCASIRVTEAFFGQGTRLTVV.

The chain couples TRBV11-1 to TRBJ2-3; D unclear. Trimming took off 5 bases at V and 6 bases at J, with 6 bases between the two ends. Germline assignment: CDR1 SGHAT and CDR2 FQDESV (reference sequence). The CDR3 runs 11 residues. The CDR3 DNA is TGTGCCAGCAGCGTCGTCGATACGCAGTATTTT. The encoded protein is CASSVVDTQYF. The variable domain in full, with the rest retrieved from reference TRBV11-1 and TRBJ2-3, is EAEVAQSPRYKITEKSQAVAFWCDPISGHATLYWYRQILGQGPELLVQFQDESVVDDSQLPKDRFSAERLKGVDSTLKIQPAELGDSAMYLCASSVVDTQYFGPGTRLTVL.

V is TRBV7-2 and J is TRBJ2-7, with D unresolved. CDR1 SGHTA and CDR2 FQGNSA come from the germline V gene. V was shortened by 6 bases and J by 4 bases, with 13 bases between the two germline ends. The CDR3 length is 13 residues. The CDR3 sequence: CASRTEYGYEQYV. CDR3 nucleotide sequence: TGTGCCAGCAGGACCGAGTACGGGTACGAGCAGTACGTC.

The chain carries TRBV2 and TRBJ2-7, with D perhaps being TRBD1 or TRBD2 (5 bases each). Germline CDR1 SNHLY, CDR2 FYNNEI. The V end was cut by 5 bases, the J end by 0 bases, with 8 bases between. The CDR3 length is 13 residues. The CDR3 spells CASSPGASYEQYV. CDR3 DNA: TGTGCCAGCAGTCCCGGGGCCTCCTACGAGCAGTACGTC.

This chain connects TRBV29-1 to TRBJ1-1; D is ambiguous. V was trimmed by 1 base and J by 2 bases, leaving 11 bases between them. The CDR3 length is 14 residues. Germline CDR1 and CDR2: SQVTM and ANQGSEA. The CDR3: CSVEVPRENTEAFF. CDR3 sequence (DNA): TGCAGCGTTGAAGTTCCGAGGGAAAACACTGAAGCTTTCTTT.

This clonotype was detected only a few times. The genes are TRBV5-1 and TRBJ1-3; the D is unclear. The CDR3 length is 14 residues. Germline CDR1 reads SGHRS; CDR2 reads YFSETQ. V lost 0 bases and J lost 0, with 4 bases in between. The chain's CDR3 is CASSLENSGNTIYF. DNA of the CDR3: TGCGCCAGCAGCTTGGAGAACTCTGGAAACACCATATATTTT.

The rearrangement joins TRBV10-3 to TRBJ1-5, with D tentatively TRBD1 (5 bases). The V end lost 2 bases, the J end lost 7 bases, and 12 bases lay between the germline ends. There are 14 residues in the CDR3. Per germline, CDR1 ENHRY and CDR2 SYGVKD. This CDR3 is CAISEVGGWQPQHF. The CDR3 region has the DNA TGTGCCATCAGTGAGGTTGGGGGATGGCAGCCCCAGCATTTT.

V gene TRBV6-2 or TRBV6-3 combines with J gene TRBJ2-1, with TRBD2 matching over 7 bases. The CDR3 is made up of 16 amino acids. The V gene end was trimmed by 0 bases and the J gene end by 7 bases; junction bases not matched to a gene: 9. Germline V gene sequence: CDR1 MNHEY, CDR2 SVGEGT. CDR3 nucleotides: TGTGCCAGCAGTTACTCGAAACGGACTAGTAGGAATGAGCAGTTCTTC. Protein sequence: CASSYSKRTSRNEQFF.

The rearrangement joins TRBV4-1 to TRBJ2-1; 8 positions match TRBD1. Trimming cost V 3 bases and J 8 bases; bases outside gene matches: 15. From germline, CDR1 is MGHRA and CDR2 YSYEKL. The length of the CDR3 is 17 residues. The CDR3 spells CASSHGLPGQVLDEQFF. The CDR3 nucleotides are TGCGCCAGCAGCCACGGCCTACCGGGACAGGTCTTAGATGAGCAGTTCTTC.

In its sample, this clonotype was seen a few times. The chain has TRBV5-1 and TRBJ2-5; D unresolved. The V end lost 1 base, the J end lost 5 bases, and 9 bases lay between the germline ends. Germline V gives CDR1 SGHRS, CDR2 YFSETQ. This CDR3 is built from 13 residues. The CDR3 coding sequence is TGCGCCAGCAGCTTGTTTGGAGAGGAGACCCAGTACTTC. Its translation: CASSLFGEETQYF.

The gene calls are TRBV12-3 or TRBV12-4 and TRBJ2-7; the D gene could be TRBD1 or TRBD2 (6 bases each). CDR3 length: 16 residues. The V end was cut by 5 bases, the J end by 3 bases, with 20 bases between. CDR3 loop: CASSVWGAGAHYEQYF. CDR3 coding DNA: TGTGCCAGCAGTGTCTGGGGGGCAGGGGCCCACTACGAGCAGTACTTC.

The V call is TRBV7-2, the J call TRBJ2-3, with 8 bases lining up with TRBD2. This CDR3 contains 15 residues. Germline trimming cut 4 bases from V and 7 bases from J; bases unmatched to any gene: 10. CDR1 and CDR2 from the germline V gene are SGHTA and FQGNSA. DNA of the CDR3: TGTGCCAGCAGCTCACCCGCGGTAGCGGGATATACGCAGTATTTT. Translating gives CASSSPAVAGYTQYF.

Ten or more counts support this clonotype. The chain's CDR3 is CASSLMTGHTGELFF. The CDR3 DNA reads TGCGCCAGCAGCCTGATGACAGGGCACACCGGGGAGCTGTTTTTT. This chain connects TRBV5-1 to TRBJ2-2; TRBD1 matches 7 bases. J lost 3 bases, V lost 4 bases, and 6 bases had no gene match. Germline V lookup: CDR1 SGHRS, CDR2 YFSETQ. CDR3 length: 15 residues.

In DNA form, the CDR3 reads TGCGCCAGCAGCTGGACTAGCGGATACGAGCAGTACTTC. Translating it yields CASSWTSGYEQYF. The chain carries TRBV5-1 and TRBJ2-7; 10 bases are a match to TRBD2. Germline-derived CDR1 and CDR2 are SGHRS and YFSETQ. The V gene end was trimmed by 3 bases and the J gene end by 4 bases; junction bases not matched to a gene: 1. The CDR3 length is 13 residues.

The chain joins TRBV9 to TRBJ2-2; a possible D gene is TRBD2 (7 bases). Trimming took off 7 bases at V and 3 bases at J, with 22 bases between the two ends. The CDR3 length is 17 residues. The V gene's germline CDR1 is SGDLS and CDR2 YYNGEE. This CDR3 is CASCPAGQGRDTGELFF. In DNA form, the CDR3 reads TGTGCCAGCTGTCCCGCCGGGCAGGGGAGGGACACCGGGGAGCTGTTTTTT.

A few counts support this clonotype. This chain uses TRBV7-9 with TRBJ2-7; TRBD1 agrees at 9 bases. Trimming removed 3 bases from V and 7 bases from J; junction bases left unmatched: 7. Germline-derived CDR1 and CDR2 are SEHNR and FQNEAQ (reference sequence). This CDR3 has 14 residues. This CDR3 is CASSLDTGGREQYF. DNA of the CDR3: TGTGCCAGCAGCTTGGACACAGGGGGCCGGGAGCAGTACTTC.

V usage is TRBV7-9 and J usage is TRBJ1-1; D might be TRBD1 (6 bases). V was trimmed by 2 bases and J by 5 bases, leaving 12 bases between them. The CDR3 spans 14 residues. Germline CDR1 and CDR2: SEHNR and FQNEAQ (reference sequence). The CDR3 DNA sequence: TGTGCCAGCAGCTTAACAGGGAGAGGGACTGAAGCTTTCTTT. Translated, it gives CASSLTGRGTEAFF.

This clonotype was detected only a few times. The chain combines TRBV6-2 or TRBV6-3 with TRBJ1-1, with D unresolved. The CDR3 has 14 residues. Trimming removed 6 bases from V and 4 bases from J, with 15 bases in between. CDR1 is MNHEY and CDR2 is SVGEGT in the germline V gene. The DNA of the CDR3 is TGTGCCAGCAGCCCCGAAGGGCCTGTCACTGAAGCTTTCTTT. Translated, it gives CASSPEGPVTEAFF.

This clonotype was seen a few times. This chain uses TRBV12-3 or TRBV12-4 with TRBJ1-6; TRBD1 aligns across 9 bases. V shed 6 bases and J 6 bases; nucleotides not matched to a gene: 9. The CDR3 has 16 residues. Here the CDR3 reads CASRTGQGVSNSPLHF. CDR3 sequence (DNA): TGTGCCAGCAGGACGGGACAGGGCGTCTCTAATTCACCCCTCCACTTT.

This clonotype has only a few counts. The chain carries TRBV6-5 and TRBJ1-2; perhaps TRBD1 as D (5 bases). The germline V gene encodes CDR1 MNHEY and CDR2 SVGAGI. The V end lost 1 base, the J end lost 6 bases, and 9 bases lay between the germline ends. The CDR3 is made up of 13 amino acids. Here the CDR3 reads CASSYWQGNGYTF. CDR3 bases: TGTGCCAGCAGTTACTGGCAGGGCAATGGCTACACCTTC.

The rearrangement joins TRBV12-3 or TRBV12-4 to TRBJ1-6; the D is unclear. This CDR3 has 12 residues. V was cut by 6 bases and J by 10 bases, with 10 bases left in between. The CDR3 sequence: CASSLMESPLHF. The CDR3 DNA is TGTGCCAGCAGCCTCATGGAATCACCCCTCCACTTT.

The chain combines TRBV18 with TRBJ1-1; no definite D call. This CDR3 has 13 amino acids. Germline assignment: CDR1 KGHSH and CDR2 LQKENI. The ends were cut back, 4 bases at V and 1 base at J, with 7 bases in the middle. In DNA form, the CDR3 reads TGTGCCAGCTCACTGCCGGAGAACACTGAAGCTTTCTTT. Its translation is CASSLPENTEAFF.

This clonotype showed up just a few times. The chain joins TRBV28 to TRBJ1-5; no clear D gene. The germline CDR1 and CDR2 sequences are MDHEN and SYDVKM. The CDR3 is 12 residues long. The ends were cut back, 8 bases at V and 3 bases at J, with 8 bases in the middle. CDR3 region: CASAEPNQPQHF. CDR3 nucleotides: TGTGCCAGCGCCGAACCCAATCAGCCCCAGCATTTT.

This chain connects TRBV6-5 to TRBJ1-2, with D tentatively TRBD1 (5 bases). Germline values: CDR1 MNHEY, CDR2 SVGAGI. The CDR3 has 14 amino acids. Trimming took 5 bases from V and 8 from J, leaving 18 bases between them. The CDR3 loop reads CASSATGTGSGYTF. The CDR3 region has the DNA TGTGCCAGCAGTGCCACCGGGACGGGGTCCGGCTACACCTTC.

The sample holds one count of this clonotype. The chain uses TRBV7-2 and TRBJ2-5; 8 bases are shared with TRBD2. This CDR3 is built from 13 residues. The germline V gene encodes CDR1 SGHTA and CDR2 FQGNSA. Unmatched junction bases numbered 6, after V lost 7 bases and J lost 5 bases. CDR3 coding DNA: TGTGCCAGCAACCCGACTAGCGTGGAGACCCAGTACTTC. This encodes CASNPTSVETQYF.